This TCR beta chain is drawn from a study of response to subunit inactivated influenza vaccine. Study-wide points: The authors proposed limited new T cell recruitment per seasonal influenza vaccination.

Germline V gene lookup returns CDR1 SGHDT and CDR2 YYEEEE. The CDR3 loop spans 15 amino acids. Trimming stripped 3 bases from V and 3 bases from J, with 14 bases between. In its sample, this clonotype was seen a few times. The antigen is not known. TCRdb reanalysed the RT-PCR reads using MiXCR and keeps one entry per CDR3 protein. The sample shows hundreds of thousands of distinct CDR3 sequences, approximately 7.1% of them seen only once. The specimen was PBMCs from blood, collected less than 25 months after vaccination. The chain employs TRBV5-6 and TRBJ2-3; D gene unclear. The TCR comes from a man between 50 and 70 years old who received an inactivated influenza vaccine. The CDR3 DNA sequence: TGTGCCAGCAGCTCCTCCCGGGCGTGGACAGATACGCAGTATTTT. Its translation is CASSSSRAWTDTQYF.